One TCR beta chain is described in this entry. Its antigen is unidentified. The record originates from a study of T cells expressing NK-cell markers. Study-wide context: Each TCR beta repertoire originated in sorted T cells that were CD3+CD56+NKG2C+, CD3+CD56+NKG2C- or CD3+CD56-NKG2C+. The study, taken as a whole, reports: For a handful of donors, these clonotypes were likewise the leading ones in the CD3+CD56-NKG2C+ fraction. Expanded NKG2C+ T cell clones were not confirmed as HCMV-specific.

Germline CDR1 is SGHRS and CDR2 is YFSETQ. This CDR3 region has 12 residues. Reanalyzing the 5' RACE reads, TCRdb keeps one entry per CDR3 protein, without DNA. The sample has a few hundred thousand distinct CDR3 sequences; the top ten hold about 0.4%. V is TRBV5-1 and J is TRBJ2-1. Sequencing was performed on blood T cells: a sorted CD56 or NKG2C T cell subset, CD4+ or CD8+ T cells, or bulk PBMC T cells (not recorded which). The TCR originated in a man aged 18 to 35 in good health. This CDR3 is CASSLRSYEQFF.